This TCR beta chain appears in the sequencing data of a study of blood T cells in healthy people across ages. Study conclusions and caveats: Long-lived donors carried more naive CD4+ cells and greater diversity than aged donors. PBMCs were not sorted, which prevented a conclusive comparison of naive versus antigen-experienced cells. One million T cells yielded diversity estimates that were considered underestimates.

The sample holds a few counts of this clonotype. No antigen is known for it. The CDR3 contains 16 residues. Germline CDR1 and CDR2: SGHVS and FNYEAQ. Trimming cost V 5 bases and J 10 bases, with 24 bases left between them. Using a J-beta primer mix together with a sample-barcoded 5' primer, a second PCR was run for 7 to 11 cycles. Every cDNA molecule bore a tag from a template-switch adaptor containing 12 random nucleotides. TCRdb passed the 5' RACE reads through MiXCR, listing each CDR3 protein once. Among fewer than 900,000 distinct CDR3 sequences listed, about 36% were seen once. The V call is TRBV7-6, the J call TRBJ2-1, with TRBD1 as a possible D gene (7 bases). The TCR was taken from a man younger than 30 in good health. The sequenced sample was blood. CDR3: CASSPRYRGPGGEQFF. The CDR3 DNA reads as TGTGCCAGCAGCCCACGGTACAGGGGCCCCGGAGGGGAGCAGTTCTTC.